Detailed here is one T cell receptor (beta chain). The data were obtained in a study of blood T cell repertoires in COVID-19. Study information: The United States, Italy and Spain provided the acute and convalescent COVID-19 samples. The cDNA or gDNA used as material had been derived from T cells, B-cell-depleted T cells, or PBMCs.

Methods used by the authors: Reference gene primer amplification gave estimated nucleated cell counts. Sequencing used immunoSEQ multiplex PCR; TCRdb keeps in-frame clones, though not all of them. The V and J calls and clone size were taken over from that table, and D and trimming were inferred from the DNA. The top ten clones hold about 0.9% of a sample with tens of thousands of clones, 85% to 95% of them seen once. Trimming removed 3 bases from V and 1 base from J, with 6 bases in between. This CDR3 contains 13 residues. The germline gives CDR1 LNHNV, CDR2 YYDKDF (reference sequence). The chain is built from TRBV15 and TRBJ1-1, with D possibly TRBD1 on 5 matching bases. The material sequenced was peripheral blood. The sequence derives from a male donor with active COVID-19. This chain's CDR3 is CATSRGQNTEAFF. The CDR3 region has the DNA TGTGCCACCAGCAGGGGGCAGAACACTGAAGCTTTCTTT.